The T cell receptor beta chain described here comes from a study of blood T cells in healthy people across ages. Study-wide results and caveats: Donors of long life had a larger count of naive CD4+ cells and greater diversity than aged donors. With naive T cell percentage, TCR beta diversity showed a strong correlation.

V lost 6 bases and J lost 0, with 21 bases in between. The CDR3 loop spans 18 amino acids. Germline CDR1 and CDR2: MNHNS and SASEGT. Alongside a J-beta primer mix, a sample-barcoded 5' primer served in a second PCR lasting roughly 7 to 11 cycles. TCRdb passed the 5' RACE reads through MiXCR, listing each CDR3 protein once. The sample lists some 1 million distinct CDR3 sequences, under 55% seen once, with approximately 20% in the top ten. Each donor supplied around 10 milliliters of peripheral blood. As to this clonotype: Its antigen is still unknown.

Sequenced sample: blood. V and J are TRBV6-1 and TRBJ2-4, with D perhaps given as TRBD1 or TRBD2 (5 bases each). The TCR was taken from an older woman in good health. The CDR3: CASRAARVFPLAKNIQYF. CDR3 in DNA: TGTGCCAGCAGAGCGGCCAGGGTGTTTCCTCTAGCCAAAAACATTCAGTACTTC.